One and the same sample provided the 14 T cell receptor beta chains below, sequenced in a study of cytomegalovirus exposure and HLA in healthy donors. Researchers ran the PCR with 60 Vbeta and 13 Jbeta primers. Some clones are missing from TCRdb's copy, which holds only in-frame ones; the method was immunoSEQ multiplex PCR. The sample has under 200,000 clones. The material sequenced was PBMCs. These TCRs come from a man aged 25 to 45 in good health and CMV-seronegative.

The chain uses TRBV7-7 and TRBJ2-5; D possibly corresponds to TRBD2 (6 bases). The CDR3 contains 16 residues. CDR1 SSHAT and CDR2 FNYEAQ come from the germline V gene (reference sequence). The V gene lost 2 bases and the J gene lost 5 bases, with 18 bases spanning the gap. CDR3 amino acids: CASSLSQGPRGETQYF. CDR3 bases: TGTGCCAGCAGCTTATCCCAGGGTCCCCGGGGGGAGACCCAGTACTTC.

The V gene is TRBV29-1, the J gene TRBJ2-2, with D possibly being TRBD1 (5 bases). Trimming stripped 0 bases from V and 0 bases from J, with 11 bases between. This CDR3 comprises 16 residues. Germline CDR1 reads SQVTM; CDR2 reads ANQGSEA. CDR3 sequence reads: CSVEDPDSSNTGELFF. For the CDR3, the DNA is TGCAGCGTTGAAGATCCCGACAGTTCGAACACCGGGGAGCTGTTTTTT.

This chain joins TRBV7-8 and TRBJ2-6; D is unclear. Germline V lookup: CDR1 SGHVS, CDR2 FQNEAQ. This CDR3 region has 14 residues. Trimming removed 2 bases from V and 4 bases from J, with 6 bases in between. As DNA, the CDR3 is TGTGCCAGCAGCTTATTGCGGGGGGCCAACGTCCTGACTTTC. Encoded protein: CASSLLRGANVLTF.

The chain links TRBV16 to TRBJ2-7; D remains ambiguous. Germline V gives CDR1 KGHSY, CDR2 FQNENV. Trimming removed 1 base at V and 3 bases at J, with 10 bases between. This CDR3 has 14 residues. CDR3: CASSQFLDGYEQYF. DNA for the CDR3: TGTGCCAGCAGCCAATTCTTAGATGGCTACGAGCAGTACTTC. The full variable domain, its missing parts supplied by reference TRBV16 and TRBJ2-7, is GEEVAQTPKHLVRGEGQKAKLYCAPIKGHSYVFWYQQVLKNEFKFLISFQNENVFDETGMPKERFSAKCLPNSPCSLEIQATKLEDSAVYFCASSQFLDGYEQYFGPGTRLTVT.

This rearrangement joins TRBV7-3 to TRBJ1-2; 9 nucleotides align to TRBD1. Germline V gives CDR1 SGHTA, CDR2 FQGTGA. V shed 5 bases and J 7 bases; nucleotides not matched to a gene: 5. This CDR3 is 13 amino acids long. CDR3 nucleotides: TGTGCCAGCAGCCAAACAGGGGGCGTTGGCTACACCTTC. Its protein product is CASSQTGGVGYTF.

The rearrangement links TRBV29-1 to TRBJ2-7; 8 bases match TRBD1. V lost 6 bases, J lost 0 bases, and 4 bases stayed unmatched. CDR3 length equals 13 residues. CDR1 and CDR2 (germline): SQVTM, ANQGSEA. CDR3 nucleotide sequence: TGCAGCGTCGGACAGGGCTACTCCTACGAGCAGTACTTC. It yields the protein CSVGQGYSYEQYF.

This chain joins TRBV25-1 and TRBJ1-1; tentatively, D is TRBD1 (6 bases). This CDR3 is 13 amino acids long. Looked up from germline, CDR1 is MGHDK and CDR2 is SYGVNS. Deletions cut 10 bases from V and 11 bases from J, with 23 bases between. CDR3 amino acids: CATRGGAGQVAFF. CDR3 in DNA: TGTGCCACCCGGGGGGGGGCAGGTCAAGTGGCTTTCTTT.

The CDR3 coding sequence is TGTGCCAGCAGTTTACCGACAGGGGACGAAAAACTGTTTTTT. Its protein is CASSLPTGDEKLFF. V is TRBV28 and J is TRBJ1-4; 8 bases fit TRBD1. This CDR3 contains 14 residues. Germline CDR1 and CDR2: MDHEN and SYDVKM. V was clipped by 2 bases and J by 8 bases; unmatched bases: 4.

This chain connects TRBV5-1 to TRBJ2-5, with TRBD1 identical over 8 bases. The CDR3 covers 16 residues. Trimming removed 2 bases from V and 7 bases from J; junction bases left unmatched: 13. Germline V gene data show CDR1 as SGHRS and CDR2 as YFSETQ. CDR3 loop: CASSFFRGPAVMTQYF. Written as DNA, the CDR3 is TGCGCCAGCAGCTTCTTCAGGGGGCCCGCGGTGATGACCCAGTACTTC.

The chain has TRBV11-1 and TRBJ1-1; 7 bases align to TRBD1. In germline, CDR1 is SGHAT, CDR2 FQDESV (reference sequence). V shed 5 bases, J shed 3 bases, and the junction held 9 bases outside the gene matches. The CDR3 totals 15 residues. CDR3: CASSRQQGHDTEAFF. The CDR3, as DNA: TGTGCCAGCAGCCGTCAACAGGGGCATGACACTGAAGCTTTCTTT.

The rearrangement links TRBV5-8 to TRBJ1-2, with TRBD1 as a possible D gene (6 bases). The CDR3 consists of 15 residues. Germline V CDR1 and CDR2: SGHTS, YDEGEE. Trimming pared 0 bases from V and 4 bases from J, leaving 13 bases between. The CDR3: CASSLAYRDGYGYTF. Here the CDR3 DNA reads TGTGCCAGCAGCTTGGCGTACAGGGACGGCTATGGCTACACCTTC.

The chain has TRBV10-1 and TRBJ2-1; 13 bases line up with TRBD2. The V gene end was trimmed by 4 bases and the J gene end by 2 bases; junction bases not matched to a gene: 5. Germline lookup yields CDR1 WNHNN and CDR2 SYGVQD (reference sequence). The CDR3 extends over 17 amino acids. CDR3 loop: CASSGTSGRGAYNEQFF. CDR3 coding DNA: TGCGCCAGCAGTGGGACTAGCGGGAGAGGCGCCTACAATGAGCAGTTCTTC.

The V and J genes are TRBV30 and TRBJ2-2; no firm D call. Germline CDR1 reads GTSNPN; CDR2 reads SVGIG (reference sequence). The CDR3 totals 12 residues. Trimming removed 5 bases at V and 4 bases at J, with 8 bases between. The DNA for the CDR3 is TGTGCCTGGGGAGTGGTCACCGGGGAGCTGTTTTTT. Its translation: CAWGVVTGELFF. Full variable domain (outside the CDR3, taken from reference TRBV30 and TRBJ2-2): SQTIHQWPATLVQPVGSPLSLECTVEGTSNPNLYWYRQAAGRGLQLLFYSVGIGQISSEVPQNLSASRPQDRQFILSSKKLLLSDSGFYLCAWGVVTGELFFGEGSRLTVL.

V and J are TRBV10-3 and TRBJ1-5; 7 positions agree with TRBD1. CDR3 length equals 14 residues. CDR1 is ENHRY, CDR2 SYGVKD, per germline. V gave up 2 bases and J gave up 2 bases; unmatched junction bases: 0. The CDR3 coding sequence is TGTGCCATCAGTGAGCAGGGGGGCAATCAGCCCCAGCATTTT. This sequence encodes CAISEQGGNQPQHF.